This TCR beta chain was captured in a study of blood T cell repertoires in COVID-19. Study-level background: Whether acute or convalescent, the COVID-19 samples came from the United States, Italy and Spain. PBMCs, B-cell-depleted T cells, or T cells were the source of the cDNA or gDNA that made up the material.

In the original analysis: Amplification of reference gene primers provided the estimated nucleated cell counts. The data were produced by immunoSEQ multiplex PCR, yet TCRdb's version contains in-frame clones alone and is incomplete. That table furnishes V, J and clone size, whereas the DNA furnished D and trimming. The repertoire holds roughly 220,000 clones, around four fifths seen once, with 15% to 20% in the top ten. Germline values: CDR1 LNHDA, CDR2 SQIVND (reference sequence). This CDR3 region has 17 residues. The ends lost 0 bases at V and 1 base at J; junction bases unmatched: 4. The TCR was taken from a man aged 25-45 years with active or convalescent COVID-19. The sequencing input was peripheral blood. The V call is TRBV19, the J call TRBJ2-2; 8 bases agree with TRBD1. CDR3 DNA: TGTGCCAGTAGTATAGACTGGACAGGGAGGAACACCGGGGAGCTGTTTTTT. This codes for CASSIDWTGRNTGELFF. The whole variable domain, remainder taken from reference TRBV19 and TRBJ2-2, is DGGITQSPKYLFRKEGQNVTLSCEQNLNHDAMYWYRQDPGQGLRLIYYSQIVNDFQKGDIAEGYSVSREKKESFPLTVTSAQKNPTAFYLCASSIDWTGRNTGELFFGEGSRLTVL.